A single sample is the source of the 5 T cell receptor beta chains below, sequenced in a study of blood T cell repertoires in COVID-19. Only in-frame clones appear in the TCRdb table, and some are missing; sequencing was by immunoSEQ multiplex PCR. The data contain roughly 100,000 clones, approximately 80% of them seen just once; the ten biggest clones take up over 15%. The specimen was peripheral blood. These receptors all come from a woman aged 80 or over with acute or convalescent COVID-19.

V is TRBV24-1 and J is TRBJ2-1; 7 nucleotides align to TRBD1. J lost 1 base, V lost 1 base, and 3 bases had no gene match. Germline V CDR1 and CDR2: KGHDR, SFDVKD. The CDR3 runs 16 residues. CDR3 sequence (DNA): TGTGCCACCAGTGATTTTCAGGACAGGTCCTACAATGAGCAGTTCTTC. Amino acids: CATSDFQDRSYNEQFF.

This sequence joins TRBV5-1 and TRBJ1-1, with 10 bases lining up with TRBD1. Germline CDR1 reads SGHRS; CDR2 reads YFSETQ. The CDR3 length is 18 residues. With 0 bases clipped from V and 1 base from J, the junction kept 9 bases outside the gene matches. The chain's CDR3 is CASSLAPGTGAENTEAFF. The CDR3 nucleotides are TGCGCCAGCAGCTTGGCCCCGGGGACAGGGGCCGAGAACACTGAAGCTTTCTTT.

CDR3: CASSLPGLEGDTQYF. CDR3 nucleotide sequence: TGTGCCAGCAGCTTACCGGGACTAGAGGGAGATACGCAGTATTTT. The rearrangement uses TRBV5-4 and TRBJ2-3, with 8 nucleotides matching TRBD2. The CDR3 has 15 amino acids. CDR1 is SGHNT, CDR2 YYREEE, per germline (reference sequence). V shed 2 bases and J 5 bases; nucleotides not matched to a gene: 7. Using reference TRBV5-4 and TRBJ2-3 for the parts outside the CDR3, the full variable domain is ETGVTQSPTHLIKTRGQQVTLRCSSQSGHNTVSWYQQALGQGPQFIFQYYREEENGRGNFPPRFSGLQFPNYSSELNVNALELDDSALYLCASSLPGLEGDTQYFGPGTRLTVL.

This chain links TRBV28 with TRBJ2-2; TRBD2 might be the D (6 bases). The CDR3 sequence is 16 residues long. The germline gives CDR1 MDHEN, CDR2 SYDVKM. V was pared by 5 bases and J by 4 bases, with 17 bases between. CDR3 sequence: CASSLGTAGSTGELFF. The CDR3 coding sequence is TGTGCCAGCAGTCTAGGGACGGCCGGGAGCACCGGGGAGCTGTTTTTT.

The chain couples TRBV5-4 to TRBJ1-1; D unresolved. The germline V gene encodes CDR1 SGHNT and CDR2 YYREEE (reference sequence). This CDR3 comprises 14 residues. V lost 2 bases and J lost 1, with 9 bases in between. CDR3 nucleotide sequence: TGTGCCAGCAGCTTAGAAAGAGCGAACACTGAAGCTTTCTTT. Amino acid sequence: CASSLERANTEAFF. Based on the CDR3 plus reference TRBV5-4 and TRBJ1-1, the full variable domain is ETGVTQSPTHLIKTRGQQVTLRCSSQSGHNTVSWYQQALGQGPQFIFQYYREEENGRGNFPPRFSGLQFPNYSSELNVNALELDDSALYLCASSLERANTEAFFGQGTRLTVV.